The present TCR beta chain was sequenced within a study of T cell responses to AZD1222 COVID-19 vaccine. Overall study context: Whether given at about 4 or about 12 weeks, second doses were pooled.

Details on this clone: The antigen is not known.

This CDR3 spans 14 amino acids. The V gene lost 1 base and the J gene lost 5 bases, with 11 bases spanning the gap. Per germline, CDR1 SEHNR and CDR2 FQNEAQ (reference sequence). Study observations and caveats: White British people made up most donors, females outnumbered males, and clonal diversity was possibly underestimated. There were vaccine-associated CD4 TCRs across spike, dominant at 160-218 and 743-854. A reported finding is that nearly half of spike-specific TCRs target unmutated variant regions.

Clones were sequenced by immunoSEQ multiplex PCR, and TCRdb holds only the in-frame ones, with some missing. The repertoire holds roughly 100,000 clones, with approximately 91% as singletons. This TCR was sampled from an adult in good health. Sequences were derived from peripheral blood, sampled on day 0 of AZD1222 vaccination. This chain joins TRBV7-9 and TRBJ2-5; D perhaps matches TRBD2 (6 bases). The CDR3 nucleotides are TGTGCCAGCAGCTTAGTCTGGGCGGGGGAGACCCAGTACTTC. Translating it yields CASSLVWAGETQYF.